This record looks at one T cell receptor beta chain sequence and its context. The entry originates in a study of blood T cell repertoires in COVID-19. Study information: There were acute and convalescent COVID-19 samples, and they came from the United States, Italy and Spain. The cDNA or gDNA used as material had been derived from T cells, B-cell-depleted T cells, or PBMCs.

The CDR3 is made up of 15 amino acids. Losses at the gene ends were 0 bases for V and 7 bases for J; bases not matched to a gene: 5. Germline values: CDR1 SGHTA, CDR2 FQGTGA. Study processing details: From reference gene primer amplification, estimates of nucleated cell counts were derived. Clones were read by immunoSEQ multiplex PCR, and TCRdb kept only the in-frame ones, dropping some. V, J and clone size reflect that table, while D and trimming were determined from the DNA. The table lists 80,000 or so clones, 75% to 90% of them singletons. The chain combines TRBV7-3 with TRBJ2-2, with 7 bases aligning to TRBD2. What was sequenced was peripheral blood. This TCR was recovered from a human donor in a cohort sampled during active COVID-19. CDR3 in DNA: TGTGCCAGCAGCTTAACGGGAGGGAGTGGCGGGGAGCTGTTTTTT. Its translation is CASSLTGGSGGELFF.